The T cell receptor beta chain under discussion was sequenced for a study of human T cells and chemical hapten exposure. Trimming cost V 5 bases and J 5 bases, with 19 bases left between them. The V gene's germline CDR1 is SGHNT and CDR2 YYREEE (reference sequence). The CDR3 length is 15 residues. Regarding time point: pre-sensitization, week 0. Sample treatment: therapeutic diphenylcyclopropenone sensitization with weekly scalp DPC. TCRdb re-called the RACE reads with MiXCR, one entry per CDR3 protein. The sample holds about 300,000 distinct CDR3 sequences; around 5.5% are singletons and the top ten take about 8.2%.

The clonotype comes from a woman between 18 and 29 years old with alopecia areata. Some clones in this sample may be carry-over from other donors' samples. Material: whole blood, obtained in connection with sensitization to the hapten diphenylcyclopropenone (DPC). The chain joins TRBV5-4 to TRBJ2-5; D is unclear. CDR3 loop: CASRADQGASETQYF. The CDR3 DNA is TGTGCCAGCAGGGCTGACCAAGGAGCCTCCGAGACCCAGTACTTC.